This entry lists 30 T cell receptor beta chains sequenced from one sample in a study of T cell repertoires in ileal Crohn's disease. Data came from immunoSEQ multiplex PCR; TCRdb stores just in-frame clones and leaves some out. The table lists approximately 4,100 clones, 55% to 75% of them singletons, with approximately 10% in the top ten. Time point reported: proximal margin of the surgical specimen (macroscopically non-inflamed). The specimen sequenced was ileal tissue. These receptors originate from an adult with Crohn's disease.

The rearrangement joins TRBV28 to TRBJ1-1; 10 bases align to TRBD1. Germline loops: CDR1 MDHEN, CDR2 SYDVKM. The J segment lost 11 bases and the V segment lost 2 bases, leaving 5 bases of the junction unmatched. This CDR3 comprises 13 residues. CDR3 protein: CASSLPDRGHAFF. The CDR3 DNA follows: TGTGCCAGCAGTTTACCCGACAGGGGGCATGCTTTCTTT.

The genes are TRBV11-3 and TRBJ2-7; TRBD2 aligns across 8 bases. V gave up 5 bases and J gave up 7 bases; unmatched junction bases: 7. The CDR3 runs to 13 residues. Germline V gene data show CDR1 as SGHNT and CDR2 as YENEEA. CDR3 sequence (DNA): TGTGCCAGCAGCCGGACTAGCCTTGGGGAGCAGTACTTC. Amino acid sequence: CASSRTSLGEQYF.

The chain links TRBV5-4 to TRBJ1-6, with a tentative D call TRBD1 (6 bases). Trimming took off 5 bases at V and 8 bases at J, with 17 bases between the two ends. The CDR3 has 15 amino acids. Germline-derived CDR1 and CDR2 are SGHNT and YYREEE (reference sequence). The CDR3 sequence: CASRGGTNRDSPLHF. The CDR3 DNA is TGTGCCAGCAGGGGTGGGACAAACCGAGATTCACCCCTCCACTTT.

This clone came up once. The CDR3 DNA sequence: TGTGCCAGTAACATAGGACAGGCAAACACTGAAGCTTTCTTT. This translates into CASNIGQANTEAFF. The chain employs TRBV19 and TRBJ1-1; 7 nucleotides align to TRBD1. The V and J ends lost 7 bases and 2 bases, in that order; junction bases with no gene match: 7. The CDR3 has 14 amino acids. In germline, CDR1 is LNHDA, CDR2 SQIVND (reference sequence).

This chain uses TRBV21-1 with TRBJ2-5; TRBD2 is the table's D call, not checked against the DNA. TRBV21-1 is a recognized pseudogene. The CDR3 extends over 16 amino acids. CDR3 coding DNA: TGTGCCAGGACAAACCCTACTAGCGGGGTACAAGAGACCCAGTACTTC. Translating gives CARTNPTSGVQETQYF.

V is TRBV4-2 and J is TRBJ2-7; TRBD1 aligns across 7 bases. V gave up 0 bases and J gave up 2 bases; unmatched junction bases: 7. Germline assignment: CDR1 LGHNA and CDR2 YNFKEQ. The CDR3 runs 16 residues. CDR3 DNA: TGTGCCAGCAGCCAAGATCCCGGGACAGCAACCTACGAGCAGTACTTC. It encodes CASSQDPGTATYEQYF.

The J gene is TRBJ1-4, the V gene TRBV19; 7 bases agree with TRBD1. This CDR3 spans 18 amino acids. Germline trimming cut 5 bases from V and 3 bases from J; bases unmatched to any gene: 15. Germline CDR1 and CDR2: LNHDA and SQIVND (reference sequence). CDR3 bases: TGTGCCAGTAGTCTCCGACAGGGCAGAACAGTCGCTAATGAAAAACTGTTTTTT. Translation: CASSLRQGRTVANEKLFF.

This chain links TRBV30 with TRBJ1-6; TRBD1 agrees at 7 bases. Trimming cost V 1 base and J 5 bases; bases outside gene matches: 5. CDR3 size: 15 residues. Per the germline V gene, CDR1 is GTSNPN and CDR2 is SVGIG (reference sequence). The CDR3 nucleotides read TGTGCCTGGAGTGAGGGGACAGTTAATAATTCACCCCTCCACTTT. As protein: CAWSEGTVNNSPLHF.

V gene TRBV27 combines with J gene TRBJ2-4; maybe TRBD1 (5 bases). V lost 0 bases and J 0 bases, leaving 6 bases between the germline ends. The germline CDR1 and CDR2 sequences are MNHEY and SMNVEV (reference sequence). The CDR3 has 15 residues. CDR3 bases: TGTGCCAGCAGTTTATCCAGGGAAGCCAAAAACATTCAGTACTTC. Protein sequence: CASSLSREAKNIQYF.

The chain recombines TRBV5-4 with TRBJ1-5, with D unresolved. This CDR3 comprises 12 residues. V lost 1 base and J 6 bases, leaving 5 bases between the germline ends. The germline V gene has CDR1 SGHNT and CDR2 YYREEE (reference sequence). Here the CDR3 reads CASSLMGQPQHF. Written as DNA, the CDR3 is TGTGCCAGCAGCTTGATGGGTCAGCCCCAGCATTTT.

This clone came up a few times. The DNA for the CDR3 is TGTGCCAGCAGCCTCCCTGGGGGACTAGCGGGGGATATGAGCACAGATACGCAGTATTTT. Its translation: CASSLPGGLAGDMSTDTQYF. V gene TRBV4-2 combines with J gene TRBJ2-3, with 14 bases identical to TRBD2. Germline V lookup: CDR1 LGHNA, CDR2 YNFKEQ. The CDR3 has 20 residues. V was clipped by 4 bases and J by 0 bases; unmatched bases: 12.

This clone was seen more than once but under ten times. This chain uses TRBV6-4 with TRBJ2-1, with 7 nucleotides matching TRBD1. CDR1 is MRHNA, CDR2 SNTAGT, per germline. V shed 3 bases, J shed 5 bases, and the junction held 7 bases outside the gene matches. The CDR3 length is 15 residues. Here the CDR3 DNA reads TGTGCCAGCAGTGAGAGGACAGGCCCTAACAATGAGCAGTTCTTC. Translated, it gives CASSERTGPNNEQFF.

This chain links TRBV6-5 with TRBJ1-1; D possibly corresponds to TRBD1 (6 bases). The CDR3 is 14 residues long. The V and J ends lost 1 base and 2 bases respectively, with 8 bases between them. The germline V gene has CDR1 MNHEY and CDR2 SVGAGI. In nucleotides, the CDR3 is TGTGCCAGCAGTTACTGGGGGCAAAACACTGAAGCTTTCTTT. Translating gives CASSYWGQNTEAFF.

The V and J genes are TRBV10-1 and TRBJ2-1; 9 bases are shared with TRBD1. Germline CDR1 WNHNN, CDR2 SYGVQD (reference sequence). Losses at the gene ends were 0 bases for V and 2 bases for J; bases not matched to a gene: 5. The CDR3 sequence is 17 residues long. CDR3 sequence reads: CASSESTGGDTYNEQFF. The CDR3 coding sequence is TGCGCCAGCAGTGAGTCCACAGGGGGCGACACCTACAATGAGCAGTTCTTC.

The chain carries TRBV2 and TRBJ2-7, with TRBD1 matching over 9 bases. CDR3 length: 13 residues. Losses at the gene ends were 10 bases for V and 6 bases for J; bases not matched to a gene: 10. Germline-derived CDR1 and CDR2 are SNHLY and FYNNEI. The DNA for the CDR3 is TGTGCCACTACCGGGACAGGGTCTGGCGAGCAGTACTTC. Amino acids: CATTGTGSGEQYF.

CDR3 region: CASSLAQGVWNTEAFF. CDR3 nucleotides: TGCGCCAGCAGCTTGGCACAGGGAGTTTGGAACACTGAAGCTTTCTTT. The chain joins TRBV5-1 to TRBJ1-1; D is possibly TRBD1 (6 bases). The CDR3 extends over 16 amino acids. CDR1 is SGHRS and CDR2 is YFSETQ in the germline V gene. The V gene lost 0 bases and the J gene lost 1 base, with 13 bases spanning the gap.

The rearrangement links TRBV2 to TRBJ2-7; weak D call: TRBD1 (5 bases). The CDR3 totals 12 residues. CDR1 SNHLY and CDR2 FYNNEI come from the germline V gene. Trimming shortened V by 8 bases and J by 5 bases, and 13 bases separated the two germline ends. This CDR3 reads CASALTGNEQYF. The CDR3 bases are TGTGCCAGCGCCCTAACAGGTAACGAGCAGTACTTC.

The chain is built from TRBV6-5 and TRBJ2-3, with D unclear. The CDR3 length is 14 residues. Germline V gene data show CDR1 as MNHEY and CDR2 as SVGAGI. V lost 6 bases and J lost 5, with 15 bases in between. Here the CDR3 reads CASSYDGPLDTQYF. Written as DNA, the CDR3 is TGTGCCAGCAGCTACGATGGACCCTTAGATACGCAGTATTTT.

The chain links TRBV30 to TRBJ1-3; D is uncertain. The germline V gene encodes CDR1 GTSNPN and CDR2 SVGIG (reference sequence). This CDR3 is 14 amino acids long. V lost 0 bases to trimming and J lost 0 bases, with 6 bases between them. The CDR3, as DNA: TGTGCCTGGAGTGTAGCCTTCTCTGGAAACACCATATATTTT. Encoded protein: CAWSVAFSGNTIYF.

This sequence joins TRBV2 and TRBJ2-7; D is ambiguous. Trimming shortened V by 3 bases and J by 1 base, and 13 bases separated the two germline ends. Germline V gene lookup returns CDR1 SNHLY and CDR2 FYNNEI. The length of the CDR3 is 15 residues. The CDR3 region is CASSEDTAFSYEQYF. The CDR3 DNA sequence: TGTGCCAGCAGTGAGGATACAGCCTTTTCCTACGAGCAGTACTTC.

J is TRBJ1-1 and V is TRBV18, with D possibly being TRBD1 (6 bases). This CDR3 is 15 amino acids long. Germline V CDR1 and CDR2: KGHSH, LQKENI. Deletions cut 1 base from V and 1 base from J, with 10 bases between. The CDR3 sequence: CASSPRAGENTEAFF. CDR3 DNA: TGTGCCAGCTCACCACGCGCAGGGGAGAACACTGAAGCTTTCTTT.

This chain uses TRBV5-4 with TRBJ2-3; maybe TRBD2 (6 bases). The ends were cut back, 1 base at V and 2 bases at J, with 11 bases in the middle. CDR1 is SGHNT and CDR2 is YYREEE in the germline V gene (reference sequence). The length of the CDR3 is 15 residues. CDR3 nucleotides: TGTGCCAGCAGCTTGAGCAGCGGGCTCACAGATACGCAGTATTTT. Translating gives CASSLSSGLTDTQYF. The full variable domain, rest sourced from reference TRBV5-4 and TRBJ2-3, is ETGVTQSPTHLIKTRGQQVTLRCSSQSGHNTVSWYQQALGQGPQFIFQYYREEENGRGNFPPRFSGLQFPNYSSELNVNALELDDSALYLCASSLSSGLTDTQYFGPGTRLTVL.

Only a few counts were recorded for this clone. V gene TRBV19 combines with J gene TRBJ1-5, with D possibly matching TRBD1 (5 bases). The CDR3 extends over 15 amino acids. Germline values: CDR1 LNHDA, CDR2 SQIVND (reference sequence). The V end was cut by 7 bases, the J end by 1 base, with 14 bases between. The CDR3 DNA is TGTGCCAGTAACCCCCCAGGGTTGAGCAATCAGCCCCAGCATTTT. It encodes CASNPPGLSNQPQHF.

V gene TRBV25-1 combines with J gene TRBJ2-7; TRBD1 might be the D (6 bases). The DNA matches TRBJ2-1 better at its end, which makes the J call doubtful. Germline-derived CDR1 and CDR2 are MGHDK and SYGVNS. The CDR3 consists of 14 residues. The CDR3 region has the DNA TGTGCCAGCAGTGAAGGGGGCTTCTACAATGAGCAGTTCTTC. Translation: CASSEGGFYNEQFF.

This chain joins TRBV2 and TRBJ2-7; D is possibly TRBD1 (5 bases). Trimming stripped 1 base from V and 5 bases from J, with 9 bases between. Germline V gene data show CDR1 as SNHLY and CDR2 as FYNNEI. CDR3 size: 13 residues. DNA for the CDR3: TGTGCCAGCAGTGAAGGCAGGGTTCACGAGCAGTACTTC. Its translation is CASSEGRVHEQYF.

This clone was seen a handful of times. The CDR3 region has the DNA TGTGCCAGCAGTGAACTCCAGGGGGCCAGGACTGAAGCTTTCTTT. As protein: CASSELQGARTEAFF. The gene calls are TRBV25-1 and TRBJ1-1, with 8 nucleotides matching TRBD1. V dropped 2 bases and J dropped 5; count of bases not matched to a gene: 7. CDR1 MGHDK and CDR2 SYGVNS come from the germline V gene. The CDR3 totals 15 residues.

The chain has TRBV21-1 and TRBJ1-5; the table gives TRBD1 as D, unverified against the DNA. TRBV21-1 counts as a pseudogene. The CDR3 is 15 residues long. DNA for the CDR3: TGTGCCAGCAGCTACAGGGGGCTCGGTTGTCAGCCCCAGCATTTT. Its translation is CASSYRGLGCQPQHF.

The chain carries TRBV4-1 and TRBJ2-1; 11 bases match TRBD2. J lost 13 bases, V lost 4 bases, and 9 bases had no gene match. This CDR3 comprises 14 residues. CDR1 MGHRA and CDR2 YSYEKL come from the germline V gene. DNA for the CDR3: TGCGCCAGCAGCCCGTCGCCTCTAGCGGGGGGCCAGTTCTTC. It encodes CASSPSPLAGGQFF.

This clone has a handful of counts. This chain joins TRBV19 and TRBJ2-7, with D maybe TRBD1 (6 bases). V was shortened by 1 base and J by 2 bases, with 12 bases between the two germline ends. The CDR3 has 15 amino acids. CDR1 is LNHDA, CDR2 SQIVND, per germline (reference sequence). CDR3 in amino acids: CASSIVGQSTYEQYF. In DNA form, the CDR3 reads TGTGCCAGTAGTATAGTCGGACAGAGTACCTACGAGCAGTACTTC.

The chain recombines TRBV6-1 with TRBJ2-7; 8 bases are shared with TRBD1. This CDR3 is built from 12 residues. V lost 8 bases and J lost 3; bases outside the gene matches: 3. Germline-derived CDR1 and CDR2 are MNHNS and SASEGT. The CDR3 region is CASGTGHYEQYF. The CDR3 DNA reads as TGTGCCAGCGGGACAGGCCACTACGAGCAGTACTTC.